These 19 T cell receptor beta chains came from one sample sequenced in a study of spatial heterogeneity in lung cancer. Time point given: sample taken at primary tumor resection. TCRdb used MiXCR to reprocess the 5' RACE reads, holding one entry per CDR3 protein. This sample has thousands of distinct CDR3 sequences, with about 7.7% found just once. These receptors lack a known antigen. Findings of the study overall: Counts of expanded alpha and beta TCRs within tumors tracked the tumor nonsynonymous mutation count.

The material was lung tumor tissue, obtained at surgery. These receptors were obtained from a male donor with early-stage non-small cell lung cancer.

This clonotype was detected ten times or more. A library prepared for alpha chains yielded this beta chain as an off-target read; its size is of little meaning. The rearrangement uses TRBV30 and TRBJ1-2; possible D gene TRBD1, 6 bases. The CDR3 is 15 residues long. V lost 3 bases to trimming and J lost 4 bases, with 18 bases between them. CDR1 and CDR2 (germline): GTSNPN, SVGIG (reference sequence). The CDR3 loop reads CAWSIAIGGGYGYTF. In DNA form, the CDR3 reads TGTGCCTGGAGCATAGCGATAGGGGGAGGCTATGGCTACACCTTC.

This clonotype was seen repeatedly, ten times or more. This beta chain appears as a stray read in a library generated for alpha chains; its size is not informative. The chain combines TRBV7-2 with TRBJ2-7; 8 nucleotides agree with TRBD1. The germline CDR1 and CDR2 sequences are SGHTA and FQGNSA. The ends lost 4 bases at V and 7 bases at J; junction bases unmatched: 6. The CDR3 has 13 amino acids. CDR3 DNA: TGTGCCAGCAGCTCCCAGGGGGCGAGGGAGCAGTACTTC. This gives the protein CASSSQGAREQYF. Combining the CDR3 with reference TRBV7-2 and TRBJ2-7 gives the whole variable domain GAGVSQSPSNKVTEKGKDVELRCDPISGHTALYWYRQSLGQGLEFLIYFQGNSAPDKSGLPSDRFSAERTGGSVSTLTIQRTQQEDSAVYLCASSSQGAREQYFGPGTRLTVT.

Details on this clonotype: Found in a library prepared for alpha chains, this beta chain is an off-target read, and its abundance has little meaning. The rearrangement uses TRBV7-2 and TRBJ2-3; D possibly corresponds to TRBD2 (5 bases). Germline assignment: CDR1 SGHTA and CDR2 FQGNSA. V was shortened by 5 bases and J by 4 bases, with 10 bases between the two germline ends. The CDR3 is 13 amino acids. CDR3 sequence (DNA): TGTGCCAGCAGCGCGGGTCCACCAGATACGCAGTATTTT. Its translation is CASSAGPPDTQYF.

This clonotype is labeled medium-sized (0.01 to 0.1%). This beta chain is off target for a library built for alpha chains, so its abundance means little. The V gene is TRBV5-1, the J gene TRBJ2-5; either TRBD1 or TRBD2 may fit D (7 bases each). In germline, CDR1 is SGHRS, CDR2 YFSETQ. This CDR3 region has 15 residues. Trimming cost V 0 bases and J 5 bases, with 14 bases left between them. The CDR3 is CASSLEAGGGETQYF. The DNA of the CDR3 is TGCGCCAGCAGCTTGGAGGCAGGGGGAGGGGAGACCCAGTACTTC.

This clonotype was seen repeatedly, ten times or more. Since the library was made to target alpha chains, this beta chain is a stray read and its abundance is not meaningful. V usage is TRBV5-1 and J usage is TRBJ1-5; weak D call: TRBD1 (5 bases). V was cut by 0 bases and J by 3 bases, with 10 bases left in between. The CDR3 contains 15 residues. Germline V gives CDR1 SGHRS, CDR2 YFSETQ. The CDR3 here is CASSLDQGPNQPQHF. The DNA for the CDR3 is TGCGCCAGCAGCTTGGATCAGGGACCCAATCAGCCCCAGCATTTT. Complete variable domain (other parts from reference TRBV5-1 and TRBJ1-5): KAGVTQTPRYLIKTRGQQVTLSCSPISGHRSVSWYQQTPGQGLQFLFEYFSETQRNKGNFPGRFSGRQFSNSRSEMNVSTLELGDSALYLCASSLDQGPNQPQHFGDGTRLSIL.

Within the sample, this clonotype is medium-sized (0.01 to 0.1%). With the library built for alpha chains, this beta chain is off target and its frequency is not meaningful. The chain joins TRBV12-3 or TRBV12-4 to TRBJ2-2; a weak D match, TRBD1 (6 bases). The CDR3 runs to 14 residues. V dropped 6 bases and J dropped 7 bases, with 15 bases sitting between them. The CDR3 here is CASRGPGVIGELFF. DNA for the CDR3: TGTGCCAGCAGGGGTCCAGGGGTGATCGGGGAGCTGTTTTTT.

In this sample, this clonotype is medium-sized. For a library built for alpha chains, this beta chain is a stray read; little rests on its size. The V and J genes are TRBV3-1 and TRBJ2-1; no clear D. Germline assignment: CDR1 LGHDT and CDR2 YNNKEL (reference sequence). CDR3 length: 12 amino acids. With 4 bases removed from V and 7 bases from J, the gap between germline ends came to 8 bases. Here the CDR3 reads CASSPGQNEQFF. DNA for the CDR3: TGTGCCAGCAGCCCTGGCCAGAATGAGCAGTTCTTC.

By share, this clonotype ranks as medium-sized. Little can be read into the size of this beta chain, an off-target read in a library designed for alpha chains. CDR3 DNA sequence: TGTGCCAGCAGCGCGGGACTAGCGGGAGGAAATGAGCAGTTCTTC. Translation: CASSAGLAGGNEQFF. The rearrangement links TRBV9 to TRBJ2-1; 15 nucleotides align to TRBD2. CDR3 length: 15 amino acids. Germline assignment: CDR1 SGDLS and CDR2 YYNGEE. V gave up 3 bases and J gave up 7 bases; unmatched junction bases: 2. The whole variable domain, filled in from reference TRBV9 and TRBJ2-1, reads DSGVTQTPKHLITATGQRVTLRCSPRSGDLSVYWYQQSLDQGLQFLIQYYNGEERAKGNILERFSAQQFPDLHSELNLSSLELGDSALYFCASSAGLAGGNEQFFGPGTRLTVL.

Remarks on this clonotype: This beta chain lies outside the target of a library built for alpha chains; its clone size means little. The chain employs TRBV7-9 and TRBJ1-1; D ambiguous. CDR1 and CDR2 from the germline V gene are SEHNR and FQNEAQ (reference sequence). V gave up 4 bases and J gave up 0 bases, with 12 bases separating them. The CDR3 loop spans 15 amino acids. The CDR3 bases are TGTGCCAGCAGCTCTGACCCCGACATGAACACTGAAGCTTTCTTT. This translates into CASSSDPDMNTEAFF.

In regard to this clonotype: This beta chain appears as a stray read in a library generated for alpha chains; its size is not informative. This chain links TRBV29-1 with TRBJ2-7; 7 nucleotides agree with TRBD2. CDR1 SQVTM and CDR2 ANQGSEA come from the germline V gene. This CDR3 spans 13 amino acids. V shed 4 bases and J 7 bases; nucleotides not matched to a gene: 10. The CDR3 here is CSVGAGAAEEQYF. DNA of the CDR3: TGCAGCGTTGGGGCGGGAGCTGCGGAAGAGCAGTACTTC.

This clonotype came up once. A much more abundant neighbour one base away suggests this may be a read error. This beta chain lies outside the target of a library built for alpha chains; its clone size means little. This chain uses TRBV12-3 or TRBV12-4 with TRBJ2-7; 8 bases map to TRBD1. The length of the CDR3 is 14 residues. Germline trimming cut 7 bases from V and 6 bases from J; bases unmatched to any gene: 11. CDR3 DNA: TGTGCCAGCACCCGGACAGGGTCCCCCTGCGAGCAGTACTTC. Its translation: CASTRTGSPCEQYF.

This clonotype appeared many times. This beta chain is a stray sequence in a library constructed for alpha chains; its clone size is not meaningful. V and J are TRBV2 and TRBJ1-2, with 8 bases matching TRBD1. This CDR3 contains 12 residues. From germline, CDR1 is SNHLY and CDR2 FYNNEI. V shed 6 bases, J shed 8 bases, and the junction held 5 bases outside the gene matches. In DNA, the CDR3 is TGTGCCAGCAGCCGGACAGGGTTCGGCTACACCTTC. This sequence encodes CASSRTGFGYTF.

Relative to its sample, this clonotype is medium-sized. This beta chain is a stray read from a library made for alpha chains; its abundance is not meaningful. The DNA of the CDR3 is TGTGCCAGCAGCTCGGGACTAGCGGGAGAGTTCGCTAGCACAGATACGCAGTATTTT. This codes for CASSSGLAGEFASTDTQYF. This chain joins TRBV5-4 and TRBJ2-3, with 14 bases lining up with TRBD2. Germline CDR1 is SGHNT and CDR2 is YYREEE (reference sequence). This CDR3 region has 19 residues. With 3 bases clipped from V and 0 bases from J, the junction kept 9 bases outside the gene matches.

By proportion, this clonotype is medium-sized. This beta chain slipped into a library made for alpha chains as a stray read, so its size is not meaningful. This chain joins TRBV5-4 and TRBJ2-7, with TRBD1 matching 9 bases. This CDR3 comprises 15 residues. CDR1 and CDR2 from the germline V gene are SGHNT and YYREEE (reference sequence). V gave up 4 bases and J gave up 2 bases; unmatched junction bases: 7. As DNA, the CDR3 is TGTGCCAGCAGCGGCCGGACAGGGGTTACCTACGAGCAGTACTTC. Protein: CASSGRTGVTYEQYF.

This clonotype was counted at least ten times. Little can be read into the size of this beta chain, an off-target read in a library designed for alpha chains. CDR3 nucleotide sequence: TGTGCCACCAGACAGGGGGCAAGTGGGGCCAACGTCCTGACTTTC. Amino acids: CATRQGASGANVLTF. The V and J genes are TRBV2 and TRBJ2-6; 10 bases align to TRBD1. V lost 10 bases to trimming and J lost 3 bases; unmatched junction nucleotides: 6. The CDR3 runs 15 residues. Germline V lookup: CDR1 SNHLY, CDR2 FYNNEI.

In its sample, this clonotype is medium-sized. The size of this beta chain means little, since it is a stray read in a library made for alpha chains. V gene TRBV9 combines with J gene TRBJ2-2, with D unclear. V lost 0 bases and J lost 0, with 6 bases in between. Germline CDR1 and CDR2: SGDLS and YYNGEE. The CDR3 extends over 15 amino acids. The CDR3 DNA reads as TGTGCCAGCAGCGTAGAAAACTCGAACACCGGGGAGCTGTTTTTT. Translated: CASSVENSNTGELFF.

This clonotype ranks as medium-sized. This beta chain is an unintended read in a library built for alpha chains; its size means little. This chain uses TRBV7-2 with TRBJ2-5; D remains unclear. The germline V and J ends were trimmed by 1 base and 7 bases, with 10 bases remaining between them. CDR1 is SGHTA, CDR2 FQGNSA, per germline. The CDR3 has 13 residues. The CDR3 DNA reads TGTGCCAGCAGCTTAGAACTTAGTGGGACCCAGTACTTC. Translating it yields CASSLELSGTQYF.

This clonotype was recorded many times. The library was prepared for alpha chains; this beta chain is a stray read, so its frequency means little. This chain uses TRBV30 with TRBJ1-1; maybe TRBD1 (5 bases). V was pared by 0 bases and J by 10 bases, with 12 bases between. Germline loops: CDR1 GTSNPN, CDR2 SVGIG (reference sequence). CDR3 length equals 12 residues. CDR3 protein: CAWSVLSGSAFF. For the CDR3, the DNA is TGTGCCTGGAGTGTACTATCAGGGTCAGCTTTCTTT.

This clonotype rates as medium-sized. In a library made to pick up alpha chains, this beta chain is a stray read with a size that means little. The gene calls are TRBV4-2 and TRBJ1-2; the match to TRBD1 covers 12 bases. Germline CDR1 is LGHNA and CDR2 is YNFKEQ. This CDR3 has 19 amino acids. J was trimmed by 3 bases and V by 6 bases; bases with no gene match: 17. This chain's CDR3 is CASSPEGTGGDRFDYGYTF. CDR3 nucleotide sequence: TGTGCCAGCAGTCCCGAAGGGACAGGGGGCGACAGGTTTGACTATGGCTACACCTTC.